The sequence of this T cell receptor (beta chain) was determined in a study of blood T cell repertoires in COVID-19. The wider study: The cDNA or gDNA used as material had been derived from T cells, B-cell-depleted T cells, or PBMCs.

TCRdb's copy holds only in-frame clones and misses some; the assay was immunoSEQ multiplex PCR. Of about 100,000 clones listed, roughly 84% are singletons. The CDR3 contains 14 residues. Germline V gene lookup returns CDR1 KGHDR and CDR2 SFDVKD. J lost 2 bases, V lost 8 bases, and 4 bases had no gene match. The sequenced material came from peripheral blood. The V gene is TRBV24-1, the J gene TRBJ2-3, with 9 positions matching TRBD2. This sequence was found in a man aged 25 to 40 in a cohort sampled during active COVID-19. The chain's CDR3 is CATNSGGLTDTQYF. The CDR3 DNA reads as TGTGCCACCAATAGCGGGGGCCTCACAGATACGCAGTATTTT.